This TCR beta chain was sequenced in a study of T cells after yellow fever vaccination. At least ten counts were recorded for this clonotype. Its specificity is not known. Findings and caveats of the study: Contaminating bulk clonotypes could be abundant in FACS-sorted repertoires.

In germline, CDR1 is MGHRA, CDR2 YSYEKL. The V gene lost 5 bases and the J gene lost 5 bases, with 22 bases spanning the gap. This CDR3 region has 17 residues. As TCR cDNA was made by 5'RACE template switching, a universal primer site and UMIs were added. MiXCR, run by TCRdb on the 5' RACE reads, gives a single entry per CDR3 protein. The sample holds some 160,000 distinct CDR3 sequences, almost 7% seen once. This chain joins TRBV4-1 and TRBJ1-5, with a tentative D call TRBD1 (5 bases). The source was CD4+ T cells sorted from PBMCs, collected 5 to 6 days after the first yellow fever vaccination. The receptor was isolated from a man younger than 35 who received the YFV17D yellow fever vaccine. CDR3 nucleotides: TGCGCCAGCAGCTCCTACCCCCAGGGTAAGGGACATCAGCCCCAGCATTTT. It translates to CASSSYPQGKGHQPQHF.